In this sample, the clone carrying this T cell receptor beta chain turned up many times. Its antigen remains unknown. TCRdb recomputed calls from the 5' RACE reads with MiXCR, one row per CDR3 protein. Found here are about 260,000 distinct CDR3 sequences, roughly 7% of them singletons; the top ten hold 3% to 4.5%. The data were taken from a study of identical twins. Overall study findings and caveats: There were fewer insertions in abundant cord blood beta clonotypes, but memory repertoires showed no such pattern. Among beta out-of-frame sequences, excess sharing between twins appeared weaker. The same donors were not followed; conclusions instead depended on cross-sectional statistical analysis.

Germline values: CDR1 SEHNR, CDR2 FQNEAQ (reference sequence). This CDR3 is 15 amino acids long. V lost 2 bases and J lost 4, with 14 bases in between. The sample also formed part of further work on yellow fever vaccine responses in identical twins.

This clonotype was sampled from a woman between 18 and 30 years old in good health. Sequencing was performed on memory (CD45RO+) T cells sorted from blood. V and J are TRBV7-9 and TRBJ1-2, with D maybe TRBD1 (6 bases). The CDR3 DNA is TGTGCCAGCAGCTTATCGAATGACAGGCGCTATGGCTACACCTTC. Translating it yields CASSLSNDRRYGYTF.